The TCR beta chain described here comes from a study of T cell responses to AZD1222 COVID-19 vaccine. Germline values: CDR1 MNHEY, CDR2 SVGAGI. The germline V and J ends were trimmed by 6 bases and 3 bases, with 14 bases remaining between them. This CDR3 spans 14 amino acids. Worth noting for this clone: Its matching antigen is unknown.

Study conclusions and caveats: The donors showed a predominance of white British ancestry and of females, with possible underestimation of clonal diversity. Only 5 to 7 individuals given AZD1222 were seropositive at baseline. Breadth and depth of Spike-specific TCRs rose after two AZD1222 doses.

The protocol was immunoSEQ multiplex PCR, while the TCRdb copy is restricted to in-frame clones and leaves out a portion. The data show 140,000 to 150,000 clones, approximately 92% seen once. The rearrangement joins TRBV6-5 to TRBJ1-1; possibly TRBD1 for D (6 bases). The sample in question was peripheral blood, obtained 28 days after the second AZD1222 dose. The source is an adult who received the AZD1222 COVID-19 vaccine. Here the CDR3 reads CASSKTGRDTEAFF. CDR3 coding DNA: TGTGCCAGCAGCAAAACAGGGAGGGACACTGAAGCTTTCTTT.